Below are 24 T cell receptor beta chains sequenced from a single sample in a study of T cell responses to AZD1222 COVID-19 vaccine. Clones were read by immunoSEQ multiplex PCR, and TCRdb kept only the in-frame ones, dropping some. The table lists roughly 80,000 clones, roughly 90% of them singletons. The sample was peripheral blood, taken on day 0 of MenACWY control vaccination. Receptors originate from an adult in good health.

The J gene is TRBJ1-2, the V gene TRBV7-9; D uncertain. Trimming left V 1 base short and J 2 bases short, with 14 bases between. The CDR3 runs 16 residues. The V gene's germline CDR1 is SEHNR and CDR2 FQNEAQ (reference sequence). The CDR3 spells CASSLGQVRQNYGYTF. Here the CDR3 DNA reads TGTGCCAGCAGCTTAGGTCAGGTCCGGCAAAACTATGGCTACACCTTC.

The chain joins TRBV12-5 to TRBJ2-2, with 8 nucleotides matching TRBD1. V lost 1 base, J lost 7 bases, and 8 bases stayed unmatched. There are 16 residues in the CDR3. The germline V gene has CDR1 LGHNT and CDR2 FRNRAP. As DNA, the CDR3 is TGTGCTAGTGGTTTGGGGGCAGGGGGCGACGGCGGGGAGCTGTTTTTT. Amino acid sequence: CASGLGAGGDGGELFF.

The V call is TRBV4-3, the J call TRBJ1-2; 11 bases map to TRBD1. Trimming cost V 0 bases and J 4 bases; bases outside gene matches: 4. There are 16 residues in the CDR3. Germline CDR1 LGHNA, CDR2 YSLEER. CDR3 nucleotide sequence: TGCGCCAGCAGCCAAGATAGGACAGGGGGCGGCTATGGCTACACCTTC. Protein: CASSQDRTGGGYGYTF.

The genes are TRBV5-4 and TRBJ2-7; the match to TRBD2 covers 8 bases. The CDR3 has 14 residues. Germline V gene data show CDR1 as SGHNT and CDR2 as YYREEE (reference sequence). V lost 3 bases, J lost 8 bases, and 10 bases stayed unmatched. As DNA, the CDR3 is TGTGCCAGCAGCTCGACTAGCGAGAAGAGTCAGCAGTACTTC. This sequence encodes CASSSTSEKSQQYF.

This CDR3 is CASSKLTAPRTEAFF. Written as DNA, the CDR3 is TGTGCCAGCAGTAAGTTGACAGCCCCAAGGACTGAAGCTTTCTTT. The V gene is TRBV6-2 or TRBV6-3, the J gene TRBJ1-1; maybe TRBD1 (5 bases). Germline V gene lookup returns CDR1 MNHEY and CDR2 SVGEGT. Trimming removed 5 bases from V and 5 bases from J, with 18 bases in between. The CDR3 length is 15 residues.

This chain links TRBV7-9 with TRBJ1-1; D remains unclear. Trimming took off 4 bases at V and 5 bases at J, with 14 bases between the two ends. CDR3 length: 14 residues. Germline CDR1 is SEHNR and CDR2 is FQNEAQ (reference sequence). In nucleotides, the CDR3 is TGTGCCAGCAGCTCTGGCGGAGGAGGGACTGAAGCTTTCTTT. It translates to CASSSGGGGTEAFF.

J is TRBJ2-1 and V is TRBV4-3; 7 bases agree with TRBD1. With 4 bases clipped from V and 0 bases from J, the junction kept 15 bases outside the gene matches. The germline V gene has CDR1 LGHNA and CDR2 YSLEER. The CDR3 spans 19 residues. The CDR3, as DNA: TGCGCCAGCAGCCCCGGGACAGCGTATGAAATCAGCTCCTACAATGAGCAGTTCTTC. This sequence encodes CASSPGTAYEISSYNEQFF.

The V and J genes are TRBV2 and TRBJ2-1; TRBD2 matches 8 bases. J was trimmed by 6 bases and V by 9 bases; bases with no gene match: 10. CDR1 and CDR2 from the germline V gene are SNHLY and FYNNEI. The length of the CDR3 is 14 residues. The CDR3 bases are TGTGCCAGTCGGGACCTAGCGGGTTCCAATGAGCAGTTCTTC. Encoded protein: CASRDLAGSNEQFF.

The rearrangement links TRBV7-2 to TRBJ2-2; tentatively, D is TRBD1 or TRBD2 (6 bases each). CDR1 SGHTA and CDR2 FQGNSA come from the germline V gene. CDR3 size: 16 residues. Deletions cut 5 bases from V and 7 bases from J, with 20 bases between. CDR3 amino acids: CASSTAGHRLNGELFF. The CDR3 DNA reads TGTGCCAGCAGCACGGCGGGACACCGGCTCAACGGGGAGCTGTTTTTT.

By share, this clone ranks as medium-sized. V usage is TRBV4-3 and J usage is TRBJ2-7; D assignment may be TRBD1 or TRBD2 (5 bases each). Germline loops: CDR1 LGHNA, CDR2 YSLEER. The CDR3 spans 15 residues. V gave up 0 bases and J gave up 2 bases, with 11 bases separating them. CDR3 DNA sequence: TGCGCCAGCAGCCAAGAGAGGGACGAAGCCTACGAGCAGTACTTC. Translating gives CASSQERDEAYEQYF.

The chain has TRBV6-5 and TRBJ1-1; D unclear. CDR3 length: 12 residues. CDR1 is MNHEY and CDR2 is SVGAGI in the germline V gene. With 6 bases removed from V and 8 bases from J, the gap between germline ends came to 13 bases. The DNA of the CDR3 is TGTGCCAGCAGCCCCGGGCCGGGAGAAGCTTTCTTT. This gives the protein CASSPGPGEAFF.

The chain uses TRBV11-2 and TRBJ2-3; 8 bases are shared with TRBD2. CDR1 and CDR2 from the germline V gene are SGHAT and FQNNGV. The V and J ends lost 2 bases and 4 bases, in that order; junction bases with no gene match: 5. The CDR3 contains 15 residues. The CDR3 coding sequence is TGTGCCAGCAGCTTAACCGGGGGGGCCCCAGATACGCAGTATTTT. Its translation is CASSLTGGAPDTQYF.

The gene calls are TRBV11-1 and TRBJ2-1; D remains unclear. The germline gives CDR1 SGHAT, CDR2 FQDESV (reference sequence). The CDR3 is 12 residues long. V lost 5 bases and J 7 bases, leaving 9 bases between the germline ends. The CDR3 loop is CASSGLGNEQFF. CDR3 DNA sequence: TGTGCCAGCAGCGGATTGGGGAATGAGCAGTTCTTC.

This clone has just one count. The rearrangement joins TRBV5-4 to TRBJ1-1, with a tentative D call TRBD1 (5 bases). V was pared by 4 bases and J by 3 bases, with 16 bases between. The CDR3 sequence is 15 residues long. The germline CDR1 and CDR2 sequences are SGHNT and YYREEE (reference sequence). The CDR3 here is CASSPFLEGHTEAFF. The CDR3 DNA reads TGTGCCAGCAGCCCGTTTCTCGAGGGGCACACTGAAGCTTTCTTT.

The chain employs TRBV28 and TRBJ1-5; D unclear. The V gene lost 7 bases and the J gene lost 0 bases, with 16 bases spanning the gap. Germline CDR1 reads MDHEN; CDR2 reads SYDVKM. This CDR3 comprises 16 residues. CDR3 amino acids: CASKRPAQYSNQPQHF. The DNA of the CDR3 is TGTGCCAGCAAGCGGCCAGCTCAATATAGCAATCAGCCCCAGCATTTT.

This chain links TRBV12-3 or TRBV12-4 with TRBJ2-5, with D uncertain. This CDR3 has 13 residues. V was trimmed by 8 bases and J by 1 base, leaving 11 bases between them. The CDR3 reads CASAFRAQETQYF. The CDR3, as DNA: TGTGCCAGCGCGTTTAGGGCCCAAGAGACCCAGTACTTC.

The rearrangement links TRBV7-2 to TRBJ2-2; 11 bases are shared with TRBD2. V lost 2 bases and J lost 6; bases outside the gene matches: 11. CDR3 length: 18 residues. The germline V gene has CDR1 SGHTA and CDR2 FQGNSA. The chain's CDR3 is CASSLKGLAGGSPGELFF. The CDR3 region has the DNA TGTGCCAGCAGCTTAAAGGGGCTAGCGGGGGGAAGCCCCGGGGAGCTGTTTTTT.

The rearrangement joins TRBV7-9 to TRBJ1-6; D is perhaps TRBD1 (6 bases). The germline V and J ends were trimmed by 2 bases and 10 bases, with 18 bases remaining between them. Germline values: CDR1 SEHNR, CDR2 FQNEAQ (reference sequence). This CDR3 contains 16 residues. CDR3 amino acids: CASSLIRGEFLSPLHF. The DNA for the CDR3 is TGTGCCAGCAGCTTAATAAGGGGGGAATTTCTATCACCCCTCCACTTT.

This chain uses TRBV6-5 with TRBJ1-3; no clear D. Trimming removed 2 bases at V and 0 bases at J, with 8 bases between. This CDR3 spans 15 amino acids. The germline gives CDR1 MNHEY, CDR2 SVGAGI. As DNA, the CDR3 is TGTGCCAGCAGTTACACGGGCCGCTCTGGAAACACCATATATTTT. This translates into CASSYTGRSGNTIYF.

The rearrangement links TRBV25-1 to TRBJ2-1; 13 bases map to TRBD2. The germline V gene has CDR1 MGHDK and CDR2 SYGVNS. The length of the CDR3 is 16 residues. Losses at the gene ends were 4 bases for V and 7 bases for J; bases not matched to a gene: 7. The CDR3 loop reads CASSGRLAGGRNEQFF. CDR3 sequence (DNA): TGTGCCAGCAGTGGGAGACTAGCGGGGGGAAGGAATGAGCAGTTCTTC.

The V call is TRBV30, the J call TRBJ2-1, with 15 positions matching TRBD2. The trim removed 2 bases at V and 10 bases at J, leaving 6 bases unmatched. The CDR3 runs to 15 residues. CDR1 is GTSNPN, CDR2 SVGIG, per germline (reference sequence). The CDR3: CAWSWTSGGAGEQFF. The DNA of the CDR3 is TGTGCCTGGAGTTGGACTAGCGGGGGGGCGGGAGAGCAGTTCTTC.

The chain uses TRBV6-1 and TRBJ2-7; 9 bases map to TRBD1. With 1 base clipped from V and 3 bases from J, the junction kept 4 bases outside the gene matches. Germline values: CDR1 MNHNS, CDR2 SASEGT. There are 15 residues in the CDR3. CDR3 sequence (DNA): TGTGCCAGCAGTGAAGTCGGGACAGGGTTCTACGAGCAGTACTTC. Residues: CASSEVGTGFYEQYF.

Turning to this clone: Other DNA sequences within the sample encode an identical CDR3. The chain employs TRBV6-5 and TRBJ1-6; D is unclear. The CDR3 contains 14 residues. Germline V gene sequence: CDR1 MNHEY, CDR2 SVGAGI. With 0 bases removed from V and 6 bases from J, the gap between germline ends came to 6 bases. The DNA for the CDR3 is TGTGCCAGCAGTTACTCCCCGGTTAATTCACCCCTCCACTTT. This encodes CASSYSPVNSPLHF.

This chain links TRBV7-2 with TRBJ2-1; 9 nucleotides align to TRBD1. V was pared by 5 bases and J by 8 bases, with 4 bases of the junction left unmatched. The CDR3 runs to 13 residues. Germline-derived CDR1 and CDR2 are SGHTA and FQGNSA. CDR3 DNA sequence: TGTGCCAGCAGCCGGGACAGGGTGGATGAGCAGTTCTTC. It translates to CASSRDRVDEQFF. Combining the CDR3 with reference TRBV7-2 and TRBJ2-1 gives the whole variable domain GAGVSQSPSNKVTEKGKDVELRCDPISGHTALYWYRQSLGQGLEFLIYFQGNSAPDKSGLPSDRFSAERTGGSVSTLTIQRTQQEDSAVYLCASSRDRVDEQFFGPGTRLTVL.